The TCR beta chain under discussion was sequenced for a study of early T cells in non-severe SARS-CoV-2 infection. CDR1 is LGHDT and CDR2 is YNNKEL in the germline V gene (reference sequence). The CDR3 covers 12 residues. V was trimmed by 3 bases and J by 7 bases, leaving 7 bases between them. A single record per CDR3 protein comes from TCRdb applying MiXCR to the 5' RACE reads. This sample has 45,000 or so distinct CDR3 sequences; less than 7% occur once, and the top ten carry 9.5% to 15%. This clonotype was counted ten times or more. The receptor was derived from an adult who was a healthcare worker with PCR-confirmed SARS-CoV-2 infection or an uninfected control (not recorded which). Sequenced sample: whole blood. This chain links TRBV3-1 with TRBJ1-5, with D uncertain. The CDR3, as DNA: TGTGCCAGCAGCCAGGGCGGCCAGCCCCAGCATTTT. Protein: CASSQGGQPQHF.